The text below deals with one T cell receptor beta chain. Its target is not known. This specimen belongs to a study of CD4 T cells in relation to SARS-CoV-2 and coronaviruses. Across the whole study: Convalescent donors were aged roughly 20 to 75, with median around 37 years.

Study-level findings and limits: In around two thirds of donors, memory CD4+ clonotypes crossrecognized SARS-CoV-2 and at least one common cold coronavirus spike. According to naive versus memory sequencing, detected responses are memory recall, not newly primed.

Trimming cost V 6 bases and J 0 bases, with 12 bases left between them. The germline gives CDR1 WSHSY, CDR2 SAAADI. The CDR3 totals 14 residues. Naive and memory CD4+ T cell DNA was deep-sequenced without culture. Sequencing was performed with immunoSEQ multiplex PCR; in TCRdb, only in-frame clones are kept and a portion is missing. The data contain 58,000 or so clones, roughly nine tenths of them singletons. This TCR derives from an adult with COVID-19. The chain combines TRBV10-2 with TRBJ2-7; no definite D call. The sequencing input was naive CD4+ T cells from PBMCs. Subset here: naive CD4+ T cells isolated by negative enrichment. Written as DNA, the CDR3 is TGCGCCAGCAGAACTACCTCCGGCTCCTACGAGCAGTACTTC. This gives the protein CASRTTSGSYEQYF.